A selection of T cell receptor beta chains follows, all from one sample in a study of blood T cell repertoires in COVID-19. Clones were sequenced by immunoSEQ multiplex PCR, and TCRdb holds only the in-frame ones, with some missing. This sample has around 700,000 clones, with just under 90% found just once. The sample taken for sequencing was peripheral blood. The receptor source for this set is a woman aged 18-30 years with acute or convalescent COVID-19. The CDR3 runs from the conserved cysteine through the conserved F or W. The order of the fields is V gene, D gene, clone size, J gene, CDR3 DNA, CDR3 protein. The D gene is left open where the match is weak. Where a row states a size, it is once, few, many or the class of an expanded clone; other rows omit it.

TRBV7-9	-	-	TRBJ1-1	TGTGCCAGCAGCTTAGCGGCCCCGCTCCCCCTTGAAGCTTTCTTT	CASSLAAPLPLEAFF
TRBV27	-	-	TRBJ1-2	TGTGCCAGCGGGGGAAACATGGACAGCCTTAACTATGGCTACACCTTC	CASGGNMDSLNYGYTF
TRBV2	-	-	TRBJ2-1	TGTGCCAGCAGTGGTACCGGTTTCGGGGGGCCGTTCTTC	CASSGTGFGGPFF
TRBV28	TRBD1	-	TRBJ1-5	TGTGCCAGCAGTTCCAAGACAGGGGCGACAATTTGGAATCAGCCCCAGCATTTT	CASSSKTGATIWNQPQHF
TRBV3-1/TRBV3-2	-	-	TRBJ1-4	TGTGCCAGCAGCCCTGGATCGGGGGAAAGTGAAAAACTGTTTTTT	CASSPGSGESEKLFF
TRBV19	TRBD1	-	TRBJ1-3	TGTGCCAGTAGTAAGGCCTCACAGGGGGCGCGCGGAAACACCATATATTTT	CASSKASQGARGNTIYF
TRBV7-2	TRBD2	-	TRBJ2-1	TGTGCCAGCAGCTTAAGCGGGGGCTCCAGCTCCTACAATGAGCAGTTCTTC	CASSLSGGSSSYNEQFF
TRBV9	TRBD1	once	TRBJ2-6	TGTGCCAGCAGCGGCGCGGGGACAGGGTACTCTGGGGCCAACGTCCTGACTTTC	CASSGAGTGYSGANVLTF
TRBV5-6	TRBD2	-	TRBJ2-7	TGTGCCAGCAGCCTAGGGACTAGCGGCGAGCAGTACTTC	CASSLGTSGEQYF
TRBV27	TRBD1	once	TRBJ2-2	TGTGCCAGCAGTCCCACGCCTGGACAGGTTGGCGGGGAGCTGTTTTTT	CASSPTPGQVGGELFF
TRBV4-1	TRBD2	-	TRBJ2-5	TGCGCCAGCAGCCAAGGAAGAAGCGGGGGGAAACAAGAGACCCAGTACTTC	CASSQGRSGGKQETQYF
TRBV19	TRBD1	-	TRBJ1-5	TGTGCCTGCTCCCGGGACAGGGTTCAGCCCCAGCATTTT	CACSRDRVQPQHF
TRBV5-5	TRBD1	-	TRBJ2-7	TGTGCCAGCAGCTTGGCGGGACAGGGGTTGTACGAGCAGTACTTC	CASSLAGQGLYEQYF
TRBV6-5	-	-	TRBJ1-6	TGTGCCAGCAGTTACTCGATTCCCAGTAATTCACCCCTCCACTTT	CASSYSIPSNSPLHF
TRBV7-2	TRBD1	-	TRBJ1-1	TGTGCCAGCAGCTTGGAGGGACAGGGGGCCCCTGAAGCTTTCTTT	CASSLEGQGAPEAFF
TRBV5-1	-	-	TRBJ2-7	TGCGCCAGCAGCTTGCCTAGCCAGACCTACGAGCAGTACTTC	CASSLPSQTYEQYF
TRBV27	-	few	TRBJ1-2	TGTGCCAGCAGCCTCTCGGGGGTGGATGGCTACACCTTC	CASSLSGVDGYTF
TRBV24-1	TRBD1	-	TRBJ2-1	TGTGCCACTACAGGGACAGGGGGCCAATGGTTCTTC	CATTGTGGQWFF
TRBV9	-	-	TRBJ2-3	TGTGCCAGCAGCAACGAAGGGGGTACAGATACGCAGTATTTT	CASSNEGGTDTQYF
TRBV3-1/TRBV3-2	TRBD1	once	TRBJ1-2	TGTGCCAGCAGCGAAATATTGGGACAGGACTATGGCTACACCTTC	CASSEILGQDYGYTF
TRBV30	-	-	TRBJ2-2	TGTGCCTGGAGTGTACTAGAGCCCGGGGAGCTGTTTTTT	CAWSVLEPGELFF
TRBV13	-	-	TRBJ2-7	TGTGCCAGCAGCTTGGGCAGGGTAATGTCCTACGAGCAGTACTTC	CASSLGRVMSYEQYF
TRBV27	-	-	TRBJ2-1	TGTGCCAGCAGTTACAGACAGGATCCCTACAATGAGCAGTTCTTC	CASSYRQDPYNEQFF
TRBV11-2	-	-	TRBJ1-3	TGTGCCAGCAGCTTAGGCCTGGGTAGGGACTTAACTGGAAACACCATATATTTT	CASSLGLGRDLTGNTIYF
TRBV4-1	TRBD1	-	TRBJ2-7	TGCGCCAGCAGCCCCAATCCCCAGGGGGTGTACGAGCAGTACTTC	CASSPNPQGVYEQYF
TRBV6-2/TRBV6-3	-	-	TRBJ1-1	TGTGCCAGCAGTTACAGGGAGCTCACTGAAGCTTTCTTT	CASSYRELTEAFF
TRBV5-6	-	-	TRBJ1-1	TGTGCCAGCAGCTTGGAGGGGGGGAAAGCTTTCTTT	CASSLEGGKAFF
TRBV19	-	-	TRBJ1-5	TGTGCCAGTAGTACAACAGGGTATCAGCCCCAGCATTTT	CASSTTGYQPQHF
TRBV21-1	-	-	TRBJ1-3	TGTGCCAGCAGCAAAGCGGGGCAGGGCCCGCCTGGAAACACCATATATTTT	CASSKAGQGPPGNTIYF
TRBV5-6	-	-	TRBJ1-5	TGTGCCAGCAGCTTGCCTAATCAGCCCCAGCATTTT	CASSLPNQPQHF
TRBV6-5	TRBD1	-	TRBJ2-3	TGTGCCAGCAGTTACGGGACAGGTATTTACACAGATACGCAGTATTTT	CASSYGTGIYTDTQYF
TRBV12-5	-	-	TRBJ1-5	TGTGCTAGTGCTTTCCTATCCAGGGCTAACCAGCCCCAGCATTTT	CASAFLSRANQPQHF
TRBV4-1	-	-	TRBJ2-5	TGCGCCAGCAGCCACCAGCAAGAGACCCAGTACTTC	CASSHQQETQYF
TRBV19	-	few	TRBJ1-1	TGTGCCAGTAGCCAAGACAGGACGAACACTGAAGCTTTCTTT	CASSQDRTNTEAFF
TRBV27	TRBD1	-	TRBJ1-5	TGTGCCAGCAGTTTATTAAGGGGGCATTTAGTTTGGAATCAGCCCCAGCATTTT	CASSLLRGHLVWNQPQHF
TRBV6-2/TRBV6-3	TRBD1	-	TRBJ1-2	TGTGCCAGCAGCAGGGGGACAGACCGGGGCTACACCTTC	CASSRGTDRGYTF
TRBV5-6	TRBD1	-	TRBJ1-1	TGTGCCAGCAGCACTCCGGGACAGGGAATGAACACTGAAGCTTTCTTT	CASSTPGQGMNTEAFF
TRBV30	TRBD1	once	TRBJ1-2	TGTGCCTACGACCACGGGACAGGGGCCGGGATCGATGGCTACACCTTC	CAYDHGTGAGIDGYTF
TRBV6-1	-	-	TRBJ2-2	TGTGCCAGCACAGGGGCGAACACCGGGGAGCTGTTTTTT	CASTGANTGELFF
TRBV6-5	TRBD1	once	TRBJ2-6	TGTGCCAGCACTTTCAGGGGGAACGGGGCCAACGTCCTGACTTTC	CASTFRGNGANVLTF
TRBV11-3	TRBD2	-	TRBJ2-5	TGTGCCAGCAGCTTAGGGTCGGGGGGACAAGAGACCCAGTACTTC	CASSLGSGGQETQYF
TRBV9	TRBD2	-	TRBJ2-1	TGTGCCAGCAGCGTAGAAGGGAGGGCTTACAATGAGCAGTTCTTC	CASSVEGRAYNEQFF
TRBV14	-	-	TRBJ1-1	TGTGCCAGCAGCCAAGATAACAGGCGTGAAGCTTTCTTT	CASSQDNRREAFF
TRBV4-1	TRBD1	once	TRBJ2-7	TGCGCCAGCAGCCCCCTAGAAAGGACAGGTACCTACGAGCAGTACTTC	CASSPLERTGTYEQYF
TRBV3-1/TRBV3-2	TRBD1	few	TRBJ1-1	TGTGCCAGCAGCCAAGGCCCTGGGACAGGGAGGGAAGCTTTCTTT	CASSQGPGTGREAFF
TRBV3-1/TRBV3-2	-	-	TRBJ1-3	TGTGCCAGCAGCCCGACAGGCGGCTCTGGAAACACCATATATTTT	CASSPTGGSGNTIYF